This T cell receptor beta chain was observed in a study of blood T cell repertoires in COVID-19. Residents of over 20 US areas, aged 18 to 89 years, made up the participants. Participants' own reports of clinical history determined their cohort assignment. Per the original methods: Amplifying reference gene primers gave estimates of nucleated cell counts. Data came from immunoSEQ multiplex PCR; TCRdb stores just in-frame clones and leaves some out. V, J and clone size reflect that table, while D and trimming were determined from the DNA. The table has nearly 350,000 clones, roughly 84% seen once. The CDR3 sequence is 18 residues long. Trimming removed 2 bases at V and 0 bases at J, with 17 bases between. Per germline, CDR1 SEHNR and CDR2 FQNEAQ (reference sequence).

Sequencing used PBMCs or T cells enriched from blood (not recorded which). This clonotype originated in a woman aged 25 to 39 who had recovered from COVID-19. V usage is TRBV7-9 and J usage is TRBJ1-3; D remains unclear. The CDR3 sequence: CASSLSSLFGDSGNTIYF. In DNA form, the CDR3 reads TGTGCCAGCAGCTTATCTTCATTGTTCGGGGACTCTGGAAACACCATATATTTT.